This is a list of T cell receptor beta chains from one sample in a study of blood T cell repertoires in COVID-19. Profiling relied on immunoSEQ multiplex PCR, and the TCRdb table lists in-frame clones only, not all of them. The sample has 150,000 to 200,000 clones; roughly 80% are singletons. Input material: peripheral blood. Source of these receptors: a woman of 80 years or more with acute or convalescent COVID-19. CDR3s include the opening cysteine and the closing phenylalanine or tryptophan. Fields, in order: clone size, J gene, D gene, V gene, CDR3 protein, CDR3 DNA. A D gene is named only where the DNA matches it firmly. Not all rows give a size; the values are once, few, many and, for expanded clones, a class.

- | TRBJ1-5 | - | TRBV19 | CASSMRGARNQPQHF | TGTGCCAGTAGTATGCGGGGGGCCAGAAATCAGCCCCAGCATTTT
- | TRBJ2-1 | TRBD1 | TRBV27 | CASSHRDSPYNEQFF | TGTGCCAGCAGTCACCGGGACAGCCCTTACAATGAGCAGTTCTTC
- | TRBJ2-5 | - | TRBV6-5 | CASSYIRETQYF | TGTGCCAGCAGTTACATCCGGGAGACCCAGTACTTC
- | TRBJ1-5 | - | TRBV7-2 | CASSPREGDQPQHF | TGTGCCAGCAGCCCCAGGGAAGGGGATCAGCCCCAGCATTTT
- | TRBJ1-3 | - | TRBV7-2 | CASSLEAGLFGNTIYF | TGTGCCAGCAGCTTAGAGGCAGGGTTATTTGGAAACACCATATATTTT
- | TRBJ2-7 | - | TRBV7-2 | CASSPSYEQYF | TGTGCCAGCAGCCCATCCTACGAGCAGTACTTC
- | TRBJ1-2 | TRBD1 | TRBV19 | CASSTYRQGTNYGYTF | TGTGCCAGTAGTACCTACCGACAGGGTACTAACTATGGCTACACCTTC
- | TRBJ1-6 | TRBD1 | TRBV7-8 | CASSPQGAGQGYNSPLHF | TGTGCCAGCAGCCCCCAAGGGGCGGGACAGGGCTATAATTCACCCCTCCACTTT
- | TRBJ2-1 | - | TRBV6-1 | CASNWGERRAEQFF | TGTGCCAGCAACTGGGGAGAGCGAAGGGCTGAGCAGTTCTTC
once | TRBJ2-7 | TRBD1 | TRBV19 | CASSIGSGTGAYEQYF | TGTGCCAGTAGTATAGGGTCCGGGACAGGGGCCTACGAGCAGTACTTC
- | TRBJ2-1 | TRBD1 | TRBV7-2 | CASSLDRVKQFF | TGTGCCAGCAGCCTCGACAGGGTTAAACAGTTCTTC
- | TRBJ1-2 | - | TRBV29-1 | CSVAEGDYGYTF | TGCAGCGTAGCAGAGGGGGACTATGGCTACACCTTC
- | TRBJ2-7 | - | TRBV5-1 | CASSLNRNDYEQYF | TGCGCCAGCAGCTTGAACAGGAATGACTACGAGCAGTACTTC
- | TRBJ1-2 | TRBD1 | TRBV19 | CASSTGGTGNYGYTF | TGTGCCAGTAGTACCGGCGGGACAGGGAACTATGGCTACACCTTC
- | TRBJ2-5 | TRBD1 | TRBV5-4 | CASSGGQSQETQYF | TGTGCCAGCAGCGGGGGACAGTCACAAGAGACCCAGTACTTC
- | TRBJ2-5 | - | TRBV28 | CASSLRETQYF | TGTGCCAGCAGTTTGAGGGAGACCCAGTACTTC
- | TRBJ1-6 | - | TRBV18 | CASSPLDRDNSPLHF | TGTGCCAGCTCACCCCTGGACAGAGATAATTCACCCCTCCACTTT
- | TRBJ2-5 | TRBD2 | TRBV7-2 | CASSFSGGAGETQYF | TGTGCCAGCAGCTTTAGCGGGGGGGCCGGAGAGACCCAGTACTTC
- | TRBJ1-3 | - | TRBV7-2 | CASTQRTGNTIYF | TGTGCCAGCACCCAGCGGACGGGAAACACCATATATTTT
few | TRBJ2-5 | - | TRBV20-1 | CSASVYSQETQYF | TGCAGTGCTAGTGTTTACTCCCAAGAGACCCAGTACTTC
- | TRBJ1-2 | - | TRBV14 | CASSQDLVRGYYGYTF | TGTGCCAGCAGCCAAGATCTCGTAAGGGGCTACTATGGCTACACCTTC
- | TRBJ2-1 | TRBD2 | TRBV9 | CASSVGPSGSTNEQFF | TGTGCCAGCAGCGTAGGGCCTAGCGGGAGTACAAATGAGCAGTTCTTC
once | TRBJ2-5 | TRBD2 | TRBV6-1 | CASSESTSGGRETQYF | TGTGCCAGCAGTGAATCTACTAGCGGGGGTCGCGAGACCCAGTACTTC
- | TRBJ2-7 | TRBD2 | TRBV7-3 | CASSLTGLAPYEQYF | TGTGCCAGCAGCTTAACCGGACTAGCTCCATACGAGCAGTACTTC
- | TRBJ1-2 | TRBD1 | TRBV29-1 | CSVEGTGTYGYTF | TGCAGCGTTGAAGGGACAGGGACCTATGGCTACACCTTC
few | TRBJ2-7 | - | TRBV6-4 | CASSGKLDRPYEQYF | TGTGCCAGCAGTGGGAAACTGGACAGACCCTACGAGCAGTACTTC
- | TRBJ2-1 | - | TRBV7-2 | CASSSDRASYNEQFF | TGTGCCAGCAGCTCGGACAGAGCGTCTTACAATGAGCAGTTCTTC
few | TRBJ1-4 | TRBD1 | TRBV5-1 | CASSQTGTGVEKLFF | TGCGCCAGCAGCCAAACCGGGACAGGGGTCGAAAAACTGTTTTTT
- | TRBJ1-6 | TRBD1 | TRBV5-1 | CASSLTGGSDNSPLHF | TGCGCCAGCAGCTTGACAGGGGGCTCGGATAATTCACCCCTCCACTTT
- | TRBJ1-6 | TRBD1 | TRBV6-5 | CASSRDRYNSPLHF | TGTGCCAGCAGTCGGGACAGGTATAATTCACCCCTCCACTTT
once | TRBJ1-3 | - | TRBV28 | CASTTSGNTIYF | TGTGCCAGCACTACCTCTGGAAACACCATATATTTT
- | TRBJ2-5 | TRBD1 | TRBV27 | CASRGQGSQETQYF | TGTGCCAGCAGGGGACAGGGGTCCCAAGAGACCCAGTACTTC
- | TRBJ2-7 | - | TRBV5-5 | CASSLAGNSYEQYF | TGTGCCAGCAGCTTGGCAGGGAACTCCTACGAGCAGTACTTC
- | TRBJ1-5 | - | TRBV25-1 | CASSDSEGRNQPQHF | TGTGCCAGCAGTGATTCCGAGGGGAGGAATCAGCCCCAGCATTTT
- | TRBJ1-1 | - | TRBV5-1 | CASSGRGFRDTEAFF | TGCGCCAGCAGCGGAAGGGGTTTTAGGGACACTGAAGCTTTCTTT
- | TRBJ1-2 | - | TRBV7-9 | CASSLVGGNVDYTF | TGTGCCAGCAGCTTAGTTGGGGGGAACGTTGACTACACCTTC
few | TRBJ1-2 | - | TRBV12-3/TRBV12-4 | CASSFQDRYGYTF | TGTGCCAGCAGTTTTCAGGACAGATATGGCTACACCTTC
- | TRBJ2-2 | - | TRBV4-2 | CASSQEVQGTGELFF | TGTGCCAGCAGCCAAGAGGTCCAGGGCACCGGGGAGCTGTTTTTT
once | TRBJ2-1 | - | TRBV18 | CASSTEYEQFF | TGTGCCAGCTCCACAGAGTATGAGCAGTTCTTC
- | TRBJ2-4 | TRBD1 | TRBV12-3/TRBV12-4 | CASNPDRKNIQYF | TGTGCCAGCAACCCGGACAGGAAAAACATTCAGTACTTC
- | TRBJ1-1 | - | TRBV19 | CASSMAGPLNTEAFF | TGTGCCAGTAGTATGGCGGGACCTCTGAACACTGAAGCTTTCTTT
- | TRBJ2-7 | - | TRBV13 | CASSFGEYEQYF | TGTGCCAGCAGCTTCGGTGAATACGAGCAGTACTTC
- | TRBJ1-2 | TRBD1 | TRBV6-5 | CASTPNWGDSYGYTF | TGTGCCAGCACTCCCAACTGGGGGGACAGCTATGGCTACACCTTC
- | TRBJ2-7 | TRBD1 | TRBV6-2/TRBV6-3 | CASSNSPGQGASYEQYF | TGTGCCAGCAGCAATTCCCCGGGACAGGGGGCCTCCTACGAGCAGTACTTC
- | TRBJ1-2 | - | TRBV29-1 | CSVPGKGTAGYTF | TGCAGCGTACCCGGGAAGGGTACGGCTGGCTACACCTTC
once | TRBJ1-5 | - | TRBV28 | CASSQRLRADNSNQPQHF | TGTGCCAGCAGTCAGCGGCTAAGGGCCGATAATAGCAATCAGCCCCAGCATTTT
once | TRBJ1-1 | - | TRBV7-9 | CASSSTGFAEAFF | TGTGCCAGCAGCTCTACAGGGTTCGCTGAAGCTTTCTTT
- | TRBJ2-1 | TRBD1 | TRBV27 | CASSPGQGVNEQFF | TGTGCCAGCAGTCCAGGACAGGGGGTCAATGAGCAGTTCTTC
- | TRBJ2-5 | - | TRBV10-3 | CAISESLGRDPQETQYF | TGTGCCATCAGTGAGTCTTTGGGGCGAGATCCCCAAGAGACCCAGTACTTC
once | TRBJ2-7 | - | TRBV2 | CASSGQGNEQYF | TGTGCCAGCTCTGGTCAGGGGAACGAGCAGTACTTC
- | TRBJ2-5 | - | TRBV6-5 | CASRRETQYF | TGTGCCAGCCGCAGAGAGACCCAGTACTTC
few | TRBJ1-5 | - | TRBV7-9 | CASSPSNQPQHF | TGTGCCAGCTCCCCAAGCAATCAGCCCCAGCATTTT